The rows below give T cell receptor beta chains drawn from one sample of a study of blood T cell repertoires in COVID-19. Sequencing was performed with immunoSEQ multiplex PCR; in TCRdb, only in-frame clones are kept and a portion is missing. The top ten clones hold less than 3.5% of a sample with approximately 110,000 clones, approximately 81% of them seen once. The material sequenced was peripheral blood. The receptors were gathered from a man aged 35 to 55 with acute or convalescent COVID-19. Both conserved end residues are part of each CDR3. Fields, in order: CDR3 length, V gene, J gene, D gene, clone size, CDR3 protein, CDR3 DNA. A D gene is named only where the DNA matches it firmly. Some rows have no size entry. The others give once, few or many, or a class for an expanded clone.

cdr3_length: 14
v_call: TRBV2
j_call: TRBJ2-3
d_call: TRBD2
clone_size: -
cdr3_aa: CASSDAGGTDTQYF
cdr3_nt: TGTGCCAGCAGTGACGCGGGGGGCACAGATACGCAGTATTTT

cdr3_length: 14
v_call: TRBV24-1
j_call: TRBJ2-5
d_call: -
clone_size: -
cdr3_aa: CATGDAGTQETQYF
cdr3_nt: TGTGCCACCGGGGATGCGGGTACGCAAGAGACCCAGTACTTC

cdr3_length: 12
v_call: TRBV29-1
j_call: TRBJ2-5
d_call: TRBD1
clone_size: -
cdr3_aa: CSVGAGGETQYF
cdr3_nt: TGCAGCGTTGGAGCAGGGGGCGAGACCCAGTACTTC

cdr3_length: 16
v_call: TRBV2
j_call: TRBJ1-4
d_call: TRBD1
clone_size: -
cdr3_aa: CASSGEGTGGSEKLFF
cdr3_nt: TGTGCCAGCAGTGGAGAGGGGACAGGAGGATCTGAAAAACTGTTTTTT

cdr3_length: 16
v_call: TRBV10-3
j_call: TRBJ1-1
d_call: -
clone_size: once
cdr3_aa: CAISKNQVPRDTEAFF
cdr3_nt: TGTGCCATCAGTAAAAATCAGGTCCCCAGGGACACTGAAGCTTTCTTT

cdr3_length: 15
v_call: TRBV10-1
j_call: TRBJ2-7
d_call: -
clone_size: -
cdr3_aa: CASSDRGRGQHEQYF
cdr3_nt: TGCGCCAGCAGTGATAGAGGACGAGGGCAACACGAGCAGTACTTC

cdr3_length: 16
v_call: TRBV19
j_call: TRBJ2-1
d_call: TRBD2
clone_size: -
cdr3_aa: CASSIGLAGGWNEQFF
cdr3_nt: TGTGCCAGTAGTATAGGTCTAGCGGGGGGTTGGAATGAGCAGTTCTTC

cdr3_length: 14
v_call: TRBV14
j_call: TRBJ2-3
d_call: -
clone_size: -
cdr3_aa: CASSQELGPDTQYF
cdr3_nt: TGTGCCAGCAGCCAAGAACTGGGGCCAGATACGCAGTATTTT

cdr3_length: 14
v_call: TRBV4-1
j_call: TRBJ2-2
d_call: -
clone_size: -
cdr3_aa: CASSQVPTPGELFF
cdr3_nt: TGCGCCAGCAGCCAAGTCCCGACACCCGGGGAGCTGTTTTTT

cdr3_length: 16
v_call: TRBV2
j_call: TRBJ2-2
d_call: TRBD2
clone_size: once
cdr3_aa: CASSWTSGDNTGELFF
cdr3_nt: TGTGCCAGCAGTTGGACTAGCGGGGATAACACCGGGGAGCTGTTTTTT

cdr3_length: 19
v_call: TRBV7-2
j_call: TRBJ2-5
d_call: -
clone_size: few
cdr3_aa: CASSLRATGSPRAAETQYF
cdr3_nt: TGTGCCAGCAGCTTACGCGCCACAGGTTCCCCAAGGGCAGCAGAGACCCAGTACTTC

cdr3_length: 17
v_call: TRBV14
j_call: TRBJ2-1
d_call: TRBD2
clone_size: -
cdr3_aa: CASSHSTGTSGYNEQFF
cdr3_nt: TGTGCCAGCAGCCATTCGACCGGGACTAGCGGCTACAATGAGCAGTTCTTC

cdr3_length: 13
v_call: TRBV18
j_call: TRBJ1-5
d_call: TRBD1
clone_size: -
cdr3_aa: CASSPQGNQPQHF
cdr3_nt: TGTGCCAGCTCCCCACAGGGGAATCAGCCCCAGCATTTT

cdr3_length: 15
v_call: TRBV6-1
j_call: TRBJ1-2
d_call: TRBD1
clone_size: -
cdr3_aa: CASSEGTGRGYGYTF
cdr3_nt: TGTGCCAGCAGTGAAGGGACAGGGAGAGGCTATGGCTACACCTTC

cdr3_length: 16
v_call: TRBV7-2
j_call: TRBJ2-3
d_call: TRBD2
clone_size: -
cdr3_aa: CASSLGGFWDPDTQYF
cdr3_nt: TGTGCCAGCAGCTTGGGGGGGTTTTGGGACCCAGATACGCAGTATTTT

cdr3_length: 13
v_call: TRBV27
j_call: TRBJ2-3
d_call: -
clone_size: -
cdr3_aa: CASSLVRWDTQYF
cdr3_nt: TGTGCCAGCAGTTTGGTGAGGTGGGATACGCAGTATTTT

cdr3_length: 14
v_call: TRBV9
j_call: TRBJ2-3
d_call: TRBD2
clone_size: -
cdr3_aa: CASSVGLNTDTQYF
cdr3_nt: TGTGCGTCCTCTGTGGGACTAAATACAGATACGCAGTATTTT

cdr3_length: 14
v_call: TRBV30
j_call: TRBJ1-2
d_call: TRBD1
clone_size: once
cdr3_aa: CAWSVRQGVRGYTF
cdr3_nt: TGTGCCTGGAGTGTACGACAGGGAGTGAGGGGCTACACCTTC

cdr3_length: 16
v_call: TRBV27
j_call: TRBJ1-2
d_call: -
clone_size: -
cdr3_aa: CASSLGRAGPNYGYTF
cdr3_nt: TGTGCCAGCAGTTTAGGCCGCGCAGGTCCTAACTATGGCTACACCTTC

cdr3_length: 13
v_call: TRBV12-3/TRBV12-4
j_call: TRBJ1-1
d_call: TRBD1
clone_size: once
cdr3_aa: CASNQGGNTEAFF
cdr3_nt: TGTGCCAGCAACCAGGGGGGAAACACTGAAGCTTTCTTT

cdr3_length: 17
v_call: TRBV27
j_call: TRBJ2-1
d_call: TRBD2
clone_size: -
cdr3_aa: CASSLGEGSSSYNEQFF
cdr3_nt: TGTGCCAGCAGTCTCGGGGAGGGAAGTAGTTCCTACAATGAGCAGTTCTTC